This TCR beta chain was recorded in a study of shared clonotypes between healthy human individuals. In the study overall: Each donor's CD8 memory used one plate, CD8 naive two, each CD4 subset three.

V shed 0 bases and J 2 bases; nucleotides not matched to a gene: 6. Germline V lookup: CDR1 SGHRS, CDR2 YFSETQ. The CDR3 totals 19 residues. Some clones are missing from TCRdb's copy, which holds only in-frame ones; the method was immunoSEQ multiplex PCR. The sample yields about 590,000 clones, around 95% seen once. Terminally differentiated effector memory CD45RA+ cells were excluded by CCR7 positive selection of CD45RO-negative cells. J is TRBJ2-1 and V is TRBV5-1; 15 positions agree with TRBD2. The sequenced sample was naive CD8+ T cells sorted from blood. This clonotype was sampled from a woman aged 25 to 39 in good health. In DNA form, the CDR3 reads TGCGCCAGCAGCTTGGCGGGACTAGCGGGAGGATTCACCTACAATGAGCAGTTCTTC. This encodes CASSLAGLAGGFTYNEQFF.